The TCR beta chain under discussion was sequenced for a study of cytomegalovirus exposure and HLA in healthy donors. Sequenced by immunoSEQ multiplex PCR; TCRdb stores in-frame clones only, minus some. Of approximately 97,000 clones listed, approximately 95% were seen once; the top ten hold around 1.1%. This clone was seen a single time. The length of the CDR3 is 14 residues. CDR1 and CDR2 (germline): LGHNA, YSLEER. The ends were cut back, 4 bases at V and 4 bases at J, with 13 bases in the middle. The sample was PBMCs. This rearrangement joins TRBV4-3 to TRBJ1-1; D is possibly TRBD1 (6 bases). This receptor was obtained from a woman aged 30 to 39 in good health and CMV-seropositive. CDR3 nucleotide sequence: TGCGCCAGCAGCCTAGGGGGGGCAGGCACTGAAGCTTTCTTT. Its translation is CASSLGGAGTEAFF.